What follows describes a single T cell receptor beta chain. The target antigen is unknown. The ends were cut back, 6 bases at V and 7 bases at J, with 15 bases in the middle. The germline CDR1 and CDR2 sequences are MGHDK and SYGVNS. There are 13 residues in the CDR3. The repertoire was sequenced with immunoSEQ multiplex PCR; TCRdb's copy has only in-frame clones and lacks some. The sample lists about 6,300 clones, 87% occurring once. The sample originates from a study of T cells in localized non-small cell lung cancer. Notes on the study in general: Sequencing was limited to one tumor region, leaving the possibility of heterogeneity open. Elevated circulating T cell density in blood was associated with longer overall survival. It was uninvolved adjacent lung that showed the highest T cell clonality, exceeding tumor.

The sample was peripheral blood, taken before any cancer treatment. The sequence came from a male donor at least 60 years old with stage I lung adenocarcinoma. This chain uses TRBV25-1 with TRBJ1-1; D gene ambiguous. Written as DNA, the CDR3 is TGTGCCAGCAGCCCGTTTTTAAGCGGTGAAGCTTTCTTT. It codes for CASSPFLSGEAFF.